This T cell receptor (delta chain) was recovered during a study of gamma-delta chains in newborns, infants, children. The overall study: Innate gammadelta T cells reportedly expand polyclonally right after birth, driven by microbial exposure, per the title.

TCRdb re-called clones from the reads via CATT. Among approximately 11,000 delta-chain clones listed, around 3.5% were seen once. Germline CDR1 and CDR2: TSWWSYY and QGS. Trimming took off 4 bases at V and 1 base at J, with 10 bases between the two ends. The CDR3 has 14 amino acids. This sequence originates from a child who was a newborn, infant or young child, either healthy, febrile or measles-vaccinated (not recorded which). Sequenced: blood. This rearrangement joins TRDV1 to TRDJ1; perhaps TRDD2 as D (5 bases). This CDR3 reads CALGAPYGTDKLIF. The CDR3 nucleotides read TGTGCTCTTGGGGCCCCCTACGGCACCGATAAACTCATCTTT.